Sequencing of this T cell receptor (beta chain) was carried out in a study of blood T cell repertoires in COVID-19. Germline-derived CDR1 and CDR2 are LNHDA and SQIVND (reference sequence). J gave up 6 bases and V 8 bases, and 11 bases lay outside the gene matches. The CDR3 contains 15 residues. Sequenced by immunoSEQ multiplex PCR; TCRdb stores in-frame clones only, minus some. The data contain 200,000 to 250,000 clones, 70% to 85% of them singletons. The rearrangement joins TRBV19 to TRBJ1-5; 9 nucleotides align to TRBD1. Sequencing used PBMCs or T cells enriched from blood (not recorded which). The source of this sequence is a man between 35 and 55 years old who had recovered from COVID-19. CDR3 residues: CASSDYRGLVQPQHF. The CDR3 DNA reads as TGTGCCAGTTCGGACTACAGGGGGCTGGTTCAGCCCCAGCATTTT.